Below are 25 T cell receptor beta chains sequenced from a single sample in a study of T cells in Graves' hyperthyroidism and ophthalmopathy (dated by TCRdb to about 2019). Libraries were made using multiplex PCR. The data were produced on an Illumina HiSeq 2000. TCR beta CDR3 regions were amplified from RNA transcripts. For the first round of RT-PCR on the TCR CDR3, the HTBI primer set was used together with the Qiagen OneStep RT-PCR kit. Starting from the raw public reads, TCRdb applied fastp trimming at Q25, assembled clones with MiXCR and retained in-frame beta chains. Identical CDR3 proteins give one entry, which carries the most common genes and DNA. For this sample the table gives 550,000 to 800,000 distinct CDR3 sequences, of which around 15% were detected only once. Of the sample, around 16% is held by the ten largest clones. Sequencing used blood. The receptors come from a man aged 45-60 years with Graves' hyperthyroidism.

This clonotype was picked up many times. The rearrangement links TRBV9 to TRBJ2-3; D might be TRBD2 (7 bases). The CDR3 contains 14 residues. Trimming shortened V by 0 bases and J by 3 bases, and 8 bases separated the two germline ends. CDR1 and CDR2 (germline): SGDLS, YYNGEE. The CDR3 bases are TGTGCCAGCAGCGTAGAGGGGGGGACAGATACGCAGTATTTT. It codes for CASSVEGGTDTQYF. The entire variable domain, with the rest obtained from reference TRBV9 and TRBJ2-3, is as follows: DSGVTQTPKHLITATGQRVTLRCSPRSGDLSVYWYQQSLDQGLQFLIQYYNGEERAKGNILERFSAQQFPDLHSELNLSSLELGDSALYFCASSVEGGTDTQYFGPGTRLTVL.

At least ten counts were recorded for this clonotype. The rearrangement uses TRBV3-1 and TRBJ1-1; D is uncertain. CDR1 and CDR2 (germline): LGHDT, YNNKEL (reference sequence). Trimming took off 2 bases at V and 7 bases at J, with 8 bases between the two ends. The CDR3 loop spans 12 amino acids. CDR3 nucleotides: TGTGCCAGCAGCCAACTAGGGTATGAAGCTTTCTTT. Amino acid sequence: CASSQLGYEAFF.

This clonotype was picked up a small number of times. The CDR3, as DNA: TGTGCCAGCAGGCTGGGACAGGGGAACGGGGAGCTGTTTTTT. This gives the protein CASRLGQGNGELFF. The chain has TRBV6-1 and TRBJ2-2; 10 bases match TRBD1. This CDR3 contains 14 residues. Trimming took 6 bases from V and 7 from J; bases not matched to a gene: 5. From germline, CDR1 is MNHNS and CDR2 SASEGT.

This clonotype was counted a few times. The chain links TRBV7-2 to TRBJ2-7; D is unresolved. This CDR3 has 13 amino acids. Trimming took 1 base from V and 1 from J, leaving 5 bases between them. Germline V CDR1 and CDR2: SGHTA, FQGNSA. The CDR3 nucleotides are TGTGCCAGCAGCTTAGAATATTCCTACGAGCAGTACTTC. Protein product: CASSLEYSYEQYF.

This clonotype occurred many times. The V and J genes are TRBV28 and TRBJ1-2, with 8 bases fitting TRBD1. Germline V CDR1 and CDR2: MDHEN, SYDVKM. The V segment lost 4 bases and the J segment 4 bases; nucleotides outside the gene matches: 5. The CDR3 contains 14 residues. The CDR3 DNA reads as TGTGCCAGCAGTTCAGGACAGGGCCTCTATGGCTACACCTTC. Translating it yields CASSSGQGLYGYTF.

This sequence joins TRBV9 and TRBJ2-1; 8 bases fit TRBD2. This CDR3 comprises 18 residues. In germline, CDR1 is SGDLS, CDR2 YYNGEE. J gave up 3 bases and V 4 bases, and 15 bases lay outside the gene matches. CDR3 nucleotide sequence: TGTGCCAGCAGCTTGGGGAGGGAGTGGCGGGAGGACTACAATGAGCAGTTCTTC. Translation: CASSLGREWREDYNEQFF. Complete variable domain (other parts from reference TRBV9 and TRBJ2-1): DSGVTQTPKHLITATGQRVTLRCSPRSGDLSVYWYQQSLDQGLQFLIQYYNGEERAKGNILERFSAQQFPDLHSELNLSSLELGDSALYFCASSLGREWREDYNEQFFGPGTRLTVL.

This clonotype was seen only once. The germline gene is not matched at one end of the junction; a read error may be the cause. This sequence joins TRBV15 and TRBJ2-3; perhaps TRBD2 as D (5 bases). Per germline, CDR1 LNHNV and CDR2 YYDKDF (reference sequence). The CDR3 extends over 12 amino acids. In nucleotides, the CDR3 is TGTGCCACCAGGAGAGGGACAGATACGCAGTATTTT. Protein product: CATRRGTDTQYF.

This clonotype was seen repeatedly, ten times or more. The chain recombines TRBV20-1 with TRBJ2-1, with 8 bases fitting TRBD2. The CDR3 is made up of 14 amino acids. The germline CDR1 and CDR2 sequences are DFQATT and SNEGSKA (reference sequence). V trimming: 7 bases; J trimming: 7 bases; junction bases outside the gene matches: 12. The CDR3 sequence: CSGPPREGENEQFF. As DNA, the CDR3 is TGCAGTGGACCACCCCGGGAGGGGGAGAATGAGCAGTTCTTC.

This clonotype showed up just a few times. The chain links TRBV28 to TRBJ1-2; D gene uncertain. V lost 2 bases, J lost 7 bases, and 8 bases lay in between. This CDR3 spans 12 amino acids. Germline V gene data show CDR1 as MDHEN and CDR2 as SYDVKM. The CDR3 sequence: CASSLGLGGYTF. CDR3 bases: TGTGCCAGCAGTTTAGGTCTCGGTGGCTACACCTTC.

The sample holds a few counts of this clonotype. The gene calls are TRBV18 and TRBJ2-7; perhaps TRBD2 as D (5 bases). The V gene's germline CDR1 is KGHSH and CDR2 LQKENI. The V gene lost 3 bases and the J gene lost 3 bases, with 15 bases spanning the gap. The CDR3 totals 15 residues. CDR3 in DNA: TGTGCCAGCTCACCCCCCCAGAGCGGTTACTACGAGCAGTACTTC. As protein: CASSPPQSGYYEQYF. The full variable domain, its missing parts supplied by reference TRBV18 and TRBJ2-7, is NAGVMQNPRHLVRRRGQEARLRCSPMKGHSHVYWYRQLPEEGLKFMVYLQKENIIDESGMPKERFSAEFPKEGPSILRIQQVVRGDSAAYFCASSPPQSGYYEQYFGPGTRLTVT.

This clonotype turned up a few times. The chain joins TRBV14 to TRBJ2-2; 10 bases agree with TRBD2. Germline assignment: CDR1 SGHDN and CDR2 FVKESK. The CDR3 spans 16 residues. After removal of 2 bases from V and 5 bases from J, the junction contained 5 bases not matched to a gene. The CDR3 loop is CASSQLAGVRTGELFF. CDR3 DNA sequence: TGTGCCAGCAGCCAACTAGCGGGAGTTCGGACCGGGGAGCTGTTTTTT.

This clonotype has only a few counts. The chain is built from TRBV19 and TRBJ2-1; D uncertain. With 8 bases removed from V and 5 bases from J, the gap between germline ends came to 13 bases. The CDR3 contains 13 residues. The germline V gene has CDR1 LNHDA and CDR2 SQIVND (reference sequence). DNA of the CDR3: TGTGCCAGTTCCATACTACTGGACAATGAGCAGTTCTTC. This sequence encodes CASSILLDNEQFF. The complete variable domain, with remaining parts taken from reference TRBV19 and TRBJ2-1, reads DGGITQSPKYLFRKEGQNVTLSCEQNLNHDAMYWYRQDPGQGLRLIYYSQIVNDFQKGDIAEGYSVSREKKESFPLTVTSAQKNPTAFYLCASSILLDNEQFFGPGTRLTVL.

The sample holds many counts of this clonotype. J is TRBJ2-3 and V is TRBV20-1; TRBD2 matches at 11 bases. J was trimmed by 0 bases and V by 4 bases; bases with no gene match: 3. Germline V gives CDR1 DFQATT, CDR2 SNEGSKA (reference sequence). The CDR3 extends over 15 amino acids. CDR3 sequence: CSATRTSGSTDTQYF. CDR3 DNA: TGCAGTGCTACTAGGACTAGCGGGAGCACAGATACGCAGTATTTT.

V and J are TRBV10-3 and TRBJ2-1; 7 bases line up with TRBD1. Germline lookup yields CDR1 ENHRY and CDR2 SYGVKD. V was pared by 6 bases and J by 2 bases, with 13 bases of the junction left unmatched. CDR3 size: 17 residues. CDR3 DNA: TGTGCCATCAGGACCCGATCCTCGGGACAGACCTACAATGAGCAGTTCTTC. Its translation is CAIRTRSSGQTYNEQFF.

In this sample, this clonotype turned up many times. This chain uses TRBV5-1 with TRBJ2-7; D uncertain. The CDR3 sequence is 13 residues long. The germline gives CDR1 SGHRS, CDR2 YFSETQ. Trimming left V 4 bases short and J 2 bases short, with 10 bases between. The CDR3 sequence is CASSVDGAYEQYF. CDR3 DNA sequence: TGCGCCAGCAGCGTAGACGGAGCCTACGAGCAGTACTTC.

This clonotype was detected ten times or more. The chain recombines TRBV28 with TRBJ2-1, with D perhaps TRBD2 (6 bases). The V gene lost 7 bases and the J gene lost 0 bases, with 19 bases spanning the gap. CDR3 length: 17 residues. Germline V lookup: CDR1 MDHEN, CDR2 SYDVKM. CDR3 sequence (DNA): TGTGCCAGCACCGAAACTCGGGGGACTGCCTCCTACAATGAGCAGTTCTTC. Protein sequence: CASTETRGTASYNEQFF. The full variable domain, in which reference TRBV28 and TRBJ2-1 provide the parts outside the CDR3, is DVKVTQSSRYLVKRTGEKVFLECVQDMDHENMFWYRQDPGLGLRLIYFSYDVKMKEKGDIPEGYSVSREKKERFSLILESASTNQTSMYLCASTETRGTASYNEQFFGPGTRLTVL.

This clonotype was picked up many times. The CDR3 spells CASDSGSNNEQYF. The CDR3 coding sequence is TGTGCCAGCGATAGCGGGAGTAACAACGAGCAGTACTTC. This rearrangement joins TRBV28 to TRBJ2-7; 9 bases fit TRBD2. J was trimmed by 5 bases and V by 8 bases; bases with no gene match: 7. There are 13 residues in the CDR3. Germline V lookup: CDR1 MDHEN, CDR2 SYDVKM.

On this clonotype itself: A much more abundant neighbour one base away suggests this may be a read error. The chain has TRBV10-1 and TRBJ2-5; 8 bases are a match to TRBD1. From germline, CDR1 is WNHNN and CDR2 SYGVQD (reference sequence). The CDR3 contains 14 residues. The CDR3 region is CGSSGTDRDETQYF. In nucleotides, the CDR3 is TGCGGCAGCAGTGGAACGGACAGGGACGAGACCCAGTACTTC.

The V and J genes are TRBV10-2 and TRBJ1-2; perhaps TRBD1 as D (6 bases). The CDR3 covers 13 residues. Germline assignment: CDR1 WSHSY and CDR2 SAAADI. The V end lost 6 bases, the J end lost 3 bases, and 11 bases lay between the germline ends. The CDR3 DNA sequence: TGCGCCAGCAGCGGGGGGGCTTACTATGGCTACACCTTC. Translated, it gives CASSGGAYYGYTF.

The rearrangement uses TRBV7-9 and TRBJ1-2; D call uncertain. The germline gives CDR1 SEHNR, CDR2 FQNEAQ (reference sequence). The V and J ends lost 4 bases and 7 bases respectively, with 13 bases between them. The CDR3 is 13 amino acids. The CDR3 reads CASSSASPRGYTF. The CDR3 DNA reads as TGTGCCAGCAGCTCGGCTTCGCCGCGTGGCTACACCTTC.

The sample holds many counts of this clonotype. This rearrangement joins TRBV7-2 to TRBJ2-7; TRBD2 agrees at 14 bases. The V gene end was trimmed by 4 bases and the J gene end by 4 bases; junction bases not matched to a gene: 3. The CDR3 length is 15 residues. The germline CDR1 and CDR2 sequences are SGHTA and FQGNSA. The CDR3 region has the DNA TGTGCCAGCAGCTGGCGGACTAGCGGGAGGTACGAGCAGTACTTC. This gives the protein CASSWRTSGRYEQYF.

This clonotype was seen only a few times. A much larger clone differs from this one at a single base, so this may be a read error. This chain links TRBV10-3 with TRBJ2-2; D possibly corresponds to TRBD1 (6 bases). The germline CDR1 and CDR2 sequences are ENHRY and SYGVKD. V was cut by 6 bases and J by 7 bases, with 18 bases left in between. The CDR3 contains 15 residues. DNA of the CDR3: TGTGCCATCAGGACTGAGAACAGGGTAATCGGGGAGCTGTTTTTT. Amino acid sequence: CAIRTENRVIGELFF.

The chain couples TRBV3-1 to TRBJ2-7, with 10 bases aligning to TRBD2. Trimming at V came to 4 bases and at J to 2 bases, leaving 5 bases not matched to a gene. The CDR3 runs 15 residues. Germline V CDR1 and CDR2: LGHDT, YNNKEL (reference sequence). CDR3 region: CASSPAGGPPYEQYF. The CDR3 nucleotides are TGTGCCAGCAGCCCAGCGGGAGGGCCCCCCTACGAGCAGTACTTC.

This clonotype was observed once. The junction does not match germline at one end; this may be a read error. The V call is TRBV20-1, the J call TRBJ2-7; 11 positions agree with TRBD2. CDR1 DFQATT and CDR2 SNEGSKA come from the germline V gene (reference sequence). The CDR3 is 14 residues long. This CDR3 is CSAILAGVTYGQYF. In DNA, the CDR3 is TGCAGTGCCATACTAGCGGGAGTAACCTACGGGCAGTACTTC.

This clonotype was seen at least ten times. The chain has TRBV5-1 and TRBJ1-5; TRBD1 is a possible D gene (5 bases). Germline values: CDR1 SGHRS, CDR2 YFSETQ. Deletions cut 0 bases from V and 3 bases from J, with 13 bases between. The CDR3 loop spans 16 amino acids. The CDR3 here is CASSLDPATANQPQHF. CDR3 DNA sequence: TGCGCCAGCAGCTTGGACCCTGCGACAGCCAATCAGCCCCAGCATTTT.